A single T cell receptor (beta chain) is shown here with its context. Deletions cut 1 base from V and 7 bases from J, with 4 bases between. Per germline, CDR1 SGHAT and CDR2 FQNNGV. CDR3 length: 11 amino acids. The data derive from a study of blood T cell repertoires in COVID-19. Study-wide background: The United States, Italy and Spain were the sources of the acute and convalescent COVID-19 samples. T cells, B-cell-depleted T cells, or PBMCs supplied cDNA or gDNA.

Original analysis: Estimation of nucleated cell counts relied on the amplification of reference gene primers. Sequencing used immunoSEQ multiplex PCR; TCRdb keeps in-frame clones, though not all of them. That table is the source of V, J and clone size, and D and trimming were worked out from the DNA. The sample yields 180,000 or so clones, 65% to 90% seen once. This sequence originates from a man between 60 and 70 years old with acute or convalescent COVID-19. The gene calls are TRBV11-2 and TRBJ2-5; D is undetermined. The material sequenced was peripheral blood. CDR3 sequence (DNA): TGTGCCAGCAGCTTAGGGGCGACCCAGTACTTC. Encoded protein: CASSLGATQYF.